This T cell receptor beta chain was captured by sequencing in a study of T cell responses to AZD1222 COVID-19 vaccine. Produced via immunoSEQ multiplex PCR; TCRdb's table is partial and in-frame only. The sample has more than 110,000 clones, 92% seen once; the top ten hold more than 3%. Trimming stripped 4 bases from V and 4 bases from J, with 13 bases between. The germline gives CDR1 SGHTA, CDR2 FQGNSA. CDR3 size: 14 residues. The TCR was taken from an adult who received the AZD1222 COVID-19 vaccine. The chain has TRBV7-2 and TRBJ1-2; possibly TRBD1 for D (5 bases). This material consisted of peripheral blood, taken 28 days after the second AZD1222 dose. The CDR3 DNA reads TGTGCCAGCAGCTCTAGCACCGGGACCTATGGCTACACCTTC. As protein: CASSSSTGTYGYTF.